Listed below are T cell receptor beta chains from one sample, sequenced in a study of cytotoxic CD8 clonotypes in ibrutinib-treated CLL. Data came from immunoSEQ multiplex PCR; TCRdb stores just in-frame clones and leaves some out. The repertoire holds around 25,000 clones, with roughly 69% as singletons. The specimen was PBMCs, collected at disease progression, from a patient treated with ibrutinib. The receptors originated from a human donor with chronic lymphocytic leukemia. Each CDR3 is given with its conserved first and last residue. A D gene is named only where the DNA matches it firmly. Rows may omit the clone size; those that give it use once, few, many or a size class.

>TRBJ1-1|NA|TRBV7-2|NA
TGTGCCAGCAGCTTTTATAACACTGAAGCTTTCTTT
CASSFYNTEAFF
>TRBJ1-5|NA|TRBV6-6|NA
TGTGCCAGCATTAAGACACCCGATCAGCCCCAGCATTTT
CASIKTPDQPQHF
>TRBJ1-1|NA|TRBV4-2|NA
TGTGCCAGCAGGCAAGGGGAGAAGGGCACTGAAGCTTTCTTT
CASRQGEKGTEAFF
>TRBJ2-1|NA|TRBV4-2|NA
TGTGCCAGCAGCCAAGATAAAACGACGGAGGTTAATGAGCAGTTCTTC
CASSQDKTTEVNEQFF
>TRBJ1-1|NA|TRBV7-8|NA
TGTGCCAGCAGTCTTAGCGGGGGGCGCGGGGCTGAAGCTTTCTTT
CASSLSGGRGAEAFF
>TRBJ2-1|NA|TRBV2|NA
TGTGCCAGCAGTCGTCAAGGGGCAGCCTACAATGAGCAGTTCTTC
CASSRQGAAYNEQFF
>TRBJ2-5|NA|TRBV5-1|NA
TGCGCCAGCAGCTTCACCGGGACAATAGAGACCCAGTACTTC
CASSFTGTIETQYF
>TRBJ2-7|NA|TRBV9|NA
TGTGCCAGCAGCGCGTGGGGGGCGAATTACGAGCAGTACTTC
CASSAWGANYEQYF
>TRBJ1-2|NA|TRBV6-5|TRBD1
TGTGCCAGCAGTTTACTAGGGGGCGGCTACACCTTC
CASSLLGGGYTF
>TRBJ2-1|NA|TRBV5-1|NA
TGCGCCAGCAGCTTGGTGGGTGAGCAGTTCTTC
CASSLVGEQFF
>TRBJ2-3|NA|TRBV7-9|NA
TGTGCCAGCAGCTCGACAGAAAGCACAGATACGCAGTATTTT
CASSSTESTDTQYF
>TRBJ1-1|NA|TRBV7-9|TRBD1
TGTGCCAGCAGTTTACTGACAGGGTGGATGAACACTGAAGCTTTCTTT
CASSLLTGWMNTEAFF
>TRBJ1-1|few|TRBV20-1|NA
TGCAGTGCTCACAGGGTGGCTGAAGCTTTCTTT
CSAHRVAEAFF
>TRBJ2-5|NA|TRBV27|NA
TGTGCCAGCAGTTTAGGGATTACAGGAATAGAGACCCAGTACTTC
CASSLGITGIETQYF
>TRBJ2-6|few|TRBV7-3|NA
TGTGCCAGCAGCCCCTGGGGCGAAAGCTCTGGGGCCAACGTCCTGACTTTC
CASSPWGESSGANVLTF
>TRBJ1-4|NA|TRBV2|NA
TGTGCCAGCCTTTCGCTTGCAACTAATGAAAAACTGTTTTTT
CASLSLATNEKLFF
>TRBJ1-2|NA|TRBV20-1|NA
TGCAGTGCTAGCAGCGATGGCTACACCTTC
CSASSDGYTF
>TRBJ2-5|NA|TRBV4-2|TRBD2
TGTGCCAGCAGCCGCTCGGTTGGTAGCGGGGGAGAGAAGACCCAGTACTTC
CASSRSVGSGGEKTQYF
>TRBJ1-1|NA|TRBV9|NA
TGTGCCAGCAGCTTTGGTCACGAGAGGAACACTGAAGCTTTCTTT
CASSFGHERNTEAFF
>TRBJ1-2|once|TRBV5-6|NA
TGTGCCAGCAGCCCTGGTAGGGAGTATGGCTACACCTTC
CASSPGREYGYTF
>TRBJ1-1|NA|TRBV27|NA
TGTGCCAGCAGTTTAAGATGGGTCGGCACTGAAGCTTTCTTT
CASSLRWVGTEAFF
>TRBJ1-2|few|TRBV18|TRBD1
TGTGCCAGCTCACCAGGGGGACAGAACTATGGCTACACCTTC
CASSPGGQNYGYTF
>TRBJ1-6|once|TRBV10-2|TRBD1
TGCGCCAGCAGATTAGACAGGGCTAATTCACCCCTCCACTTT
CASRLDRANSPLHF
>TRBJ2-2|NA|TRBV2|NA
TGTGCCAGCAGTGAAGTTGCCCCGAACACCGGGGAGCTGTTTTTT
CASSEVAPNTGELFF
>TRBJ1-5|NA|TRBV5-6|NA
TGTGCCAGCAGCTTAAAAACAGCTAGCAATCAGCCCCAGCATTTT
CASSLKTASNQPQHF
>TRBJ2-5|few|TRBV5-4|NA
TGTGCCAGCACTCTCGCACCCGGGACGCAACAAGAGACCCAGTACTTC
CASTLAPGTQQETQYF
>TRBJ2-5|NA|TRBV4-1|NA
TGCGCCAGCAGCCAAGACCGGGGCTGGGAGGAGACCCAGTACTTC
CASSQDRGWEETQYF
>TRBJ1-1|NA|TRBV7-2|NA
TGTGCCAGCAGCCCTGTGGGGGCGGCGAACACTGAAGCTTTCTTT
CASSPVGAANTEAFF
>TRBJ1-2|few|TRBV18|NA
TGTGCCAGCTCACCGCGGGACCCTCTTGATGGCTACACCTTC
CASSPRDPLDGYTF
>TRBJ2-2|NA|TRBV5-6|NA
TGTGCCAGCAGCCCGCGACAGGTTGCATCCACCGGGGAGCTGTTTTTT
CASSPRQVASTGELFF
>TRBJ1-5|few|TRBV19|TRBD1
TGTGCCAGCCGGGACAGGGGGTGGGAACCCCAGCATTTT
CASRDRGWEPQHF
>TRBJ2-7|few|TRBV13|NA
TGTGCCAGCAGCTTGTCGACACCCGTCTACGAGCAGTACTTC
CASSLSTPVYEQYF
>TRBJ1-2|NA|TRBV15|NA
TGTGCCACCAGCAGAGACGGAGCCAGGACGATCTATGGCTACACCTTC
CATSRDGARTIYGYTF
>TRBJ1-5|NA|TRBV27|NA
TGTGCCAGCAGCCCCGCTGGACTCAGCAATCAGCCCCAGCATTTT
CASSPAGLSNQPQHF
>TRBJ1-1|NA|TRBV27|NA
TGTGCCAGCCCAAGGCCTTTCTTT
CASPRPFF
>TRBJ1-6|NA|TRBV7-2|NA
TGTGCCAGCACCCTTGGGCGGTCCTATAATTCACCCCTCCACTTT
CASTLGRSYNSPLHF
>TRBJ1-2|NA|TRBV5-5|NA
TGTGCCAGCAGCCCGGACACCGGGGGCTATGGCTACACCTTC
CASSPDTGGYGYTF
>TRBJ2-7|once|TRBV21-1|NA
TGTGCCAGCAGCGCCCCGGGCCACGAGCAGTACTTC
CASSAPGHEQYF
>TRBJ1-1|NA|TRBV6-1|NA
TGTGCCAGCAAATTAACAGGATACCTTCAGGAGGAAGCTTTCTTT
CASKLTGYLQEEAFF
>TRBJ2-5|NA|TRBV6-6|NA
TGTGCCAGTCAGGAGGGGGGGGCGCCCCCAGAGACCCAGTACTTC
CASQEGGAPPETQYF